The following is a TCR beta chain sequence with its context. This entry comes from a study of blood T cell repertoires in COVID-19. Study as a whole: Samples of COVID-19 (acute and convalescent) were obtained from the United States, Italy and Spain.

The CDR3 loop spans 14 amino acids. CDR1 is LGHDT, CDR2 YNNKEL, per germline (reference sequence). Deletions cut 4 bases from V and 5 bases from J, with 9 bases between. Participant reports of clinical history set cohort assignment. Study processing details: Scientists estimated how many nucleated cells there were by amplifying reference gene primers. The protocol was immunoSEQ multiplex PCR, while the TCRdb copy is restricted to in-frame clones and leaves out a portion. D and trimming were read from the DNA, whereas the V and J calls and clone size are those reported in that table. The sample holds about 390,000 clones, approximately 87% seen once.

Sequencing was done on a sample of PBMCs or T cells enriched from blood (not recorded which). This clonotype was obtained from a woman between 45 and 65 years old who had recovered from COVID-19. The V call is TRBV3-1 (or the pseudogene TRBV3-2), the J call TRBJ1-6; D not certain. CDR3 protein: CASSPPRDNSPLHF. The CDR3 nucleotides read TGTGCCAGCAGCCCGCCCCGGGATAATTCACCCCTCCACTTT.